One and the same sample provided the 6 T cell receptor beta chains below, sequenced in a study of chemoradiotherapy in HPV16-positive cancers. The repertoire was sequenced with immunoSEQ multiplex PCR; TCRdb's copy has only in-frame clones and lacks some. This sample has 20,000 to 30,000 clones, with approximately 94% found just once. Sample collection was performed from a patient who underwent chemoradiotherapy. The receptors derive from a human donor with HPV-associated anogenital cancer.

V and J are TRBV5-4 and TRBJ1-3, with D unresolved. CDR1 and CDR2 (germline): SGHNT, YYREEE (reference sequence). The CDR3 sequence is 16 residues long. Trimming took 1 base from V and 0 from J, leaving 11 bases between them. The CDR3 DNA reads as TGTGCCAGCAGCTTGCGGTCGGGCGTCTCTGGAAACACCATATATTTT. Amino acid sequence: CASSLRSGVSGNTIYF. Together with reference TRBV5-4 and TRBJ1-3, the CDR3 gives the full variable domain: ETGVTQSPTHLIKTRGQQVTLRCSSQSGHNTVSWYQQALGQGPQFIFQYYREEENGRGNFPPRFSGLQFPNYSSELNVNALELDDSALYLCASSLRSGVSGNTIYFGEGSWLTVV.

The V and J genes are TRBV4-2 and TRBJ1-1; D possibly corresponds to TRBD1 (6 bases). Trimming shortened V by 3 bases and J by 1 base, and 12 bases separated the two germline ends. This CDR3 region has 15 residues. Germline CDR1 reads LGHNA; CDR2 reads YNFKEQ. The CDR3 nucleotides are TGTGCCAGCAGCCAGAGACAGGCTAAGAACACTGAAGCTTTCTTT. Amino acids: CASSQRQAKNTEAFF.

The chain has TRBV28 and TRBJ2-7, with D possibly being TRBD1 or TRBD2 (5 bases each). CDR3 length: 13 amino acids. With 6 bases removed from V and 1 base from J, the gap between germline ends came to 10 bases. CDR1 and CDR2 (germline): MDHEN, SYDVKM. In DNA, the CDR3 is TGTGCCAGCAGAGGGACCGTATCCTACGAGCAGTACTTC. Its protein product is CASRGTVSYEQYF.

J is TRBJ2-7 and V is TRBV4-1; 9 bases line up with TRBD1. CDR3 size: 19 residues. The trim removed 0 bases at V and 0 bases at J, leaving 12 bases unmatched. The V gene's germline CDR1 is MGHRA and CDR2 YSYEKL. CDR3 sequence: CASSQDWGQGDISSYEQYF. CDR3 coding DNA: TGCGCCAGCAGCCAAGATTGGGGACAGGGAGATATAAGCTCCTACGAGCAGTACTTC.

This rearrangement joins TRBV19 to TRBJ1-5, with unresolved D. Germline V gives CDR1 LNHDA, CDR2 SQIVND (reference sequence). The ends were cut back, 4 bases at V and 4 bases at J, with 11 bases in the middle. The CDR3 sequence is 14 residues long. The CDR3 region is CASSKGSSNQPQHF. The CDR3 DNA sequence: TGTGCCAGTAGTAAGGGCAGCTCTAATCAGCCCCAGCATTTT.

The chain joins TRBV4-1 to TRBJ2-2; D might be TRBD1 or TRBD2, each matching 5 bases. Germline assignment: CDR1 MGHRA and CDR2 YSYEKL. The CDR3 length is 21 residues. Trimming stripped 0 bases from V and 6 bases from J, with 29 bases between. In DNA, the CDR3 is TGCGCCAGCAGCCAAGATGATGGGACCTTCTCAGCTCCCATGTTGGCCGGGGAGCTGTTTTTT. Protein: CASSQDDGTFSAPMLAGELFF.